This T cell receptor beta chain was obtained from a study of shared clonotypes between healthy human individuals. Overall study: The donors, a couple of women and a few men, were aged 18 to 49.

The length of the CDR3 is 15 residues. The ends were cut back, 0 bases at V and 6 bases at J, with 13 bases in the middle. Germline V lookup: CDR1 ENHRY, CDR2 SYGVKD. This clone came up once. Assay: immunoSEQ multiplex PCR; the TCRdb copy retains only in-frame clones and omits some. The sample consists of roughly 1,000,000 clones, around 82% of them appearing once. The TCR sequence derives from a man younger than 30 in good health. Some clones in this sample may be carry-over from other donors' samples. The sequenced sample consisted of memory CD4+ T cells from PBMCs. Subset here: CD45RA-negative fraction. The gene calls are TRBV10-3 and TRBJ2-3; unclear D gene. CDR3 amino acids: CAISESRQARDTQYF. The CDR3 nucleotides are TGTGCCATCAGTGAGTCGAGGCAGGCAAGGGATACGCAGTATTTT.